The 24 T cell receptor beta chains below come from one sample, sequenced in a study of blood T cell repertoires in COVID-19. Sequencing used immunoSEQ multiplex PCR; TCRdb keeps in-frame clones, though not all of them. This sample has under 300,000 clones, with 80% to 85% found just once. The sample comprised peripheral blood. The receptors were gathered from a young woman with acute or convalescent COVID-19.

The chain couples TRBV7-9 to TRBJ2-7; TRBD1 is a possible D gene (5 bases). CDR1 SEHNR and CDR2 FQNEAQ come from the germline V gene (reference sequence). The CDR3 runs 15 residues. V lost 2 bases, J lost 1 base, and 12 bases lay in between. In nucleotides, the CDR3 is TGTGCCAGCAGCTTATCGCAGGGAATTTCCTACGAGCAGTACTTC. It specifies CASSLSQGISYEQYF.

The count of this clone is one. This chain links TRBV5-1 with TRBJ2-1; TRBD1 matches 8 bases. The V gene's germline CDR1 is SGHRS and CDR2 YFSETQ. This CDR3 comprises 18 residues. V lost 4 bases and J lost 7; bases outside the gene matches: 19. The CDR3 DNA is TGCGCCAGCAGCCCAATGGACAGGGACGTCAACGGCCAAAATGAGCAGTTCTTC. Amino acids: CASSPMDRDVNGQNEQFF.

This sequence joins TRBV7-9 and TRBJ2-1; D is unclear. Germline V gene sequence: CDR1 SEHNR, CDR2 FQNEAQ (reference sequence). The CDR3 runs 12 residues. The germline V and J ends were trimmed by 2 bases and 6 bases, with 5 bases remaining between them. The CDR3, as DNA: TGTGCCAGCAGCTTACTCCGCAATGAGCAGTTCTTC. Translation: CASSLLRNEQFF.

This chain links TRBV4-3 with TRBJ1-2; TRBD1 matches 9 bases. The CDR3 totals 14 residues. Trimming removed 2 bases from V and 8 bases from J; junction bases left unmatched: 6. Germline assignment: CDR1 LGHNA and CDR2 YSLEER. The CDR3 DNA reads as TGCGCCAGCAGCCAATGGACAGGGGCGGGCGGCTACACCTTC. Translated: CASSQWTGAGGYTF.

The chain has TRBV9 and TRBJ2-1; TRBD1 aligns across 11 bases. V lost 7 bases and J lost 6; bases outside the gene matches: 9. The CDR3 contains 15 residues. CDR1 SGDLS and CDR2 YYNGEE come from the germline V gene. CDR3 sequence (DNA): TGTGCCAGCGGGGAAGGAGGGACAGGGGGCAATGAGCAGTTCTTC. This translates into CASGEGGTGGNEQFF.

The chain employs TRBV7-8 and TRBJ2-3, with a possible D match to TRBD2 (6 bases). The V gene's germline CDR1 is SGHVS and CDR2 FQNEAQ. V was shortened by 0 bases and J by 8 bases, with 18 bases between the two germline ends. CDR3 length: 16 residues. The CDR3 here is CASSLAGGPTGATQYF. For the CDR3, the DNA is TGTGCCAGCAGCTTAGCGGGAGGACCTACGGGAGCTACGCAGTATTTT.

CDR3 in DNA: TGTGCCAGCAGCCGACTAGCGGGAGGGAGGGATGAGCAGTTCTTC. It codes for CASSRLAGGRDEQFF. J is TRBJ2-1 and V is TRBV2; 14 bases fit TRBD2. Trimming removed 6 bases from V and 8 bases from J; junction bases left unmatched: 6. Germline V gene sequence: CDR1 SNHLY, CDR2 FYNNEI. This CDR3 comprises 15 residues.

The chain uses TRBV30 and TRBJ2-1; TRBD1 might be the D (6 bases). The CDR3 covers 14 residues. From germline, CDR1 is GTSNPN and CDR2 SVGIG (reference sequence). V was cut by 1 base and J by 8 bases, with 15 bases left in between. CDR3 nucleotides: TGTGCCTGGAGTGCATTAACAGGGATCGATGAGCAGTTCTTC. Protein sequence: CAWSALTGIDEQFF.

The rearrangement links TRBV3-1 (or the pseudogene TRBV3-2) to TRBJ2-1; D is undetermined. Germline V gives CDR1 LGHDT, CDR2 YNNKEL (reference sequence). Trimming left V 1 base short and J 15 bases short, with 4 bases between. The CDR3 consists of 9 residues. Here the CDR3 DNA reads TGTGCCAGCAGCCAAGTCCTGTTCTTC. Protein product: CASSQVLFF.

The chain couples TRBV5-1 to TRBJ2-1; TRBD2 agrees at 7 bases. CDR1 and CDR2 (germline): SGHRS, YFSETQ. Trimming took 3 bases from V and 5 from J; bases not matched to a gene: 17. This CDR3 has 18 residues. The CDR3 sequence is CASSWMDFLREPHNEQFF. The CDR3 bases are TGCGCCAGCAGCTGGATGGACTTTTTGCGGGAGCCCCACAATGAGCAGTTCTTC.

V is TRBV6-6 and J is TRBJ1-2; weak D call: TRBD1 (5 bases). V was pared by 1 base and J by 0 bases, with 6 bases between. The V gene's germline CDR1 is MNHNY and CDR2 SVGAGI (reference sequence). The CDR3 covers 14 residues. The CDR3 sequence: CASSYWGANYGYTF. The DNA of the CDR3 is TGTGCCAGCAGTTACTGGGGGGCTAACTATGGCTACACCTTC.

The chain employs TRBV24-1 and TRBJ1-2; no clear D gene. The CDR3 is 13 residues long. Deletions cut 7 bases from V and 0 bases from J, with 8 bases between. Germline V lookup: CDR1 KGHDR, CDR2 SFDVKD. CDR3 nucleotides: TGTGCCACCAGCGAGGGAGCTAACTATGGCTACACCTTC. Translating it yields CATSEGANYGYTF.

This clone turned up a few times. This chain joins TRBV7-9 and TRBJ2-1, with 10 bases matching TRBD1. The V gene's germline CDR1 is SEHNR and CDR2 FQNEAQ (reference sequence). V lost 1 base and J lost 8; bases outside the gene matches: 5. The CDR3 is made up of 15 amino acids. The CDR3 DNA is TGTGCCAGCAGCTTAGTCAGACAGGGGGCCTATGAGCAGTTCTTC. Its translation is CASSLVRQGAYEQFF.

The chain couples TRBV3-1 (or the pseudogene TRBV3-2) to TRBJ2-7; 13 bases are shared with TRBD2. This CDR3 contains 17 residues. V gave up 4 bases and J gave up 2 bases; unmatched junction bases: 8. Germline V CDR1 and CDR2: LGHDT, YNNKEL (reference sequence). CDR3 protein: CASSPRLLAGGPYEQYF. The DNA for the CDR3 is TGTGCCAGCAGCCCCAGGTTACTAGCGGGAGGGCCCTACGAGCAGTACTTC.

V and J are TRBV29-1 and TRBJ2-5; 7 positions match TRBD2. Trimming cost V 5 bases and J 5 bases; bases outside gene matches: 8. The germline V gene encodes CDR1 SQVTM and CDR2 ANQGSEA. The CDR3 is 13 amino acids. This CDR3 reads CSVSGGRGETQYF. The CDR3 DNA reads TGCAGCGTTTCTGGCGGGAGAGGTGAGACCCAGTACTTC.

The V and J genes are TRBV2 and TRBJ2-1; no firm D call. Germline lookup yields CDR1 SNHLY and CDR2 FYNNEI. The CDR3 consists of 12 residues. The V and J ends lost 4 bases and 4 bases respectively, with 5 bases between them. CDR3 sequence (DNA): TGTGCCAGCAGTGGTCGGTACAATGAGCAGTTCTTC. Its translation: CASSGRYNEQFF.

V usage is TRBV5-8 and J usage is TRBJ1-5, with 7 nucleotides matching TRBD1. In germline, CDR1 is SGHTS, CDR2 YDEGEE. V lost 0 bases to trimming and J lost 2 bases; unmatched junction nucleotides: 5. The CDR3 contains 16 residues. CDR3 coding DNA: TGTGCCAGCAGCTTGGGACAGGGTGGTCGCAATCAGCCCCAGCATTTT. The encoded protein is CASSLGQGGRNQPQHF.

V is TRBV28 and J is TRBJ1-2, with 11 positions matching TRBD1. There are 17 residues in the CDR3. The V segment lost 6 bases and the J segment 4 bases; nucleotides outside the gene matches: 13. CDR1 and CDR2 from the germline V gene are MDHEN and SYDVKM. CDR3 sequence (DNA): TGTGCCAGCAGCTCGCCGGGACAGGGGGGGGATGGCTATGGCTACACCTTC. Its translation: CASSSPGQGGDGYGYTF.

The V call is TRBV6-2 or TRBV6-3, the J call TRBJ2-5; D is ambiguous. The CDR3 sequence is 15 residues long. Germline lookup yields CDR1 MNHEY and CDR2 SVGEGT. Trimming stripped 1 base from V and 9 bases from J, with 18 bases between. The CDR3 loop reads CASSYWQSISVSQYF. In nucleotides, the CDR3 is TGTGCCAGCAGTTACTGGCAGTCCATTTCTGTGTCCCAGTACTTC.

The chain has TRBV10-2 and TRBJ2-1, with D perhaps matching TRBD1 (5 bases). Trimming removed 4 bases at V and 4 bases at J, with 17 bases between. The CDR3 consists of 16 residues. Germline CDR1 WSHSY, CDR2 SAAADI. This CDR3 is CASSGATEKYYNEQFF. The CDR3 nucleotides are TGCGCCAGCAGTGGGGCGACAGAAAAATATTACAATGAGCAGTTCTTC.

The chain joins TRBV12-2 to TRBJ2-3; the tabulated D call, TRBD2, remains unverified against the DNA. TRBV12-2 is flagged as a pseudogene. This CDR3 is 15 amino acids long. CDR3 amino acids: CASRPPVLITDTQYF. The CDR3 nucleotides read TGTGCAAGTCGCCCTCCTGTATTAATCACAGATACGCAGTATTTT.

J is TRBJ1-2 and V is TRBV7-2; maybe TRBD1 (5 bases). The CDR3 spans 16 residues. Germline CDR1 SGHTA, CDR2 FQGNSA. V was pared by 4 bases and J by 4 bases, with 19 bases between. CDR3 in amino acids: CASSSTGSNPGYGYTF. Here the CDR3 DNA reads TGTGCCAGCAGCTCCACAGGATCCAATCCCGGCTATGGCTACACCTTC.

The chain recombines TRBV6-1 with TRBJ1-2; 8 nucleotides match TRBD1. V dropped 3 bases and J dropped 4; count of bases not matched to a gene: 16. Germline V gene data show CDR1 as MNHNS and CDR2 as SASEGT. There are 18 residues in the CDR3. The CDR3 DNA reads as TGTGCCAGCAGTGATATGGGACAGGCCCAAACAGCCCTCTATGGCTACACCTTC. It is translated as CASSDMGQAQTALYGYTF.

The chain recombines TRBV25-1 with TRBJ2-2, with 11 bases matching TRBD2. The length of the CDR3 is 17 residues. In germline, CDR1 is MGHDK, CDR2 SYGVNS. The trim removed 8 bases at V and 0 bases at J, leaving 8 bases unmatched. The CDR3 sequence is CASFTGTSGANTGELFF. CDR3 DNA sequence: TGTGCCAGCTTTACCGGGACTAGCGGCGCGAACACCGGGGAGCTGTTTTTT.